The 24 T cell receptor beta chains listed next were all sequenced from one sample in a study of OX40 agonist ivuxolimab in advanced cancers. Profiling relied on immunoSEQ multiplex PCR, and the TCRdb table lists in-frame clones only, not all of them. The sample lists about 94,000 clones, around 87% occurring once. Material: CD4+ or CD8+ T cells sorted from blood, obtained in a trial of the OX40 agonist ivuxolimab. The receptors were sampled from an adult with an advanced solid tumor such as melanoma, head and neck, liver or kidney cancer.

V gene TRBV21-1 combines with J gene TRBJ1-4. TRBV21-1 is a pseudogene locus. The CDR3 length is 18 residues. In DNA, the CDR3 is TGTGCCAGCAGCAAAGCGGCCTCGAGGGGCCCCGATAATGAAAAACTGTTTTTT. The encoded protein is CASSKAASRGPDNEKLFF.

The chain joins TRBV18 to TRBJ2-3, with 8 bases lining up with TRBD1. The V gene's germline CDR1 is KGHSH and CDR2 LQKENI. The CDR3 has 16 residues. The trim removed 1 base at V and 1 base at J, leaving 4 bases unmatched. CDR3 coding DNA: TGTGCCAGCTCACCACGGGAGACAGGGGGCACAGATACGCAGTATTTT. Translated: CASSPRETGGTDTQYF. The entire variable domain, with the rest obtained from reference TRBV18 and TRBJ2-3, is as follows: NAGVMQNPRHLVRRRGQEARLRCSPMKGHSHVYWYRQLPEEGLKFMVYLQKENIIDESGMPKERFSAEFPKEGPSILRIQQVVRGDSAAYFCASSPRETGGTDTQYFGPGTRLTVL.

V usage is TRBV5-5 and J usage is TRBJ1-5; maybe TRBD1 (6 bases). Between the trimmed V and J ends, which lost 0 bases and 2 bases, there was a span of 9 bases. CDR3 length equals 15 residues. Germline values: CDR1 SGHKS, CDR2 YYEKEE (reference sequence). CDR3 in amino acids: CASSLEAGGNQPQHF. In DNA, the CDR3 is TGTGCCAGCAGCTTGGAGGCAGGGGGCAATCAGCCCCAGCATTTT.

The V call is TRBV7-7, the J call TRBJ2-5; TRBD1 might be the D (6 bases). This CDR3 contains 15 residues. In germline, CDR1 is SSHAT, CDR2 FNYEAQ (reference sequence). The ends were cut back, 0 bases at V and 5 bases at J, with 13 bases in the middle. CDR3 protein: CASSLASSGVETQYF. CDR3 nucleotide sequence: TGTGCCAGCAGCTTAGCTTCTTCAGGGGTGGAGACCCAGTACTTC.

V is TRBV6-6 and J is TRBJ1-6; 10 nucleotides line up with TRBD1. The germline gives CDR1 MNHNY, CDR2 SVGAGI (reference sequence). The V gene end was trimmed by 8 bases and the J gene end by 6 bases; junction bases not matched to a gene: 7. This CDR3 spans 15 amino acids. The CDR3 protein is CASALGDRGNSPLHF. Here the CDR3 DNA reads TGTGCCAGCGCCTTGGGGGACAGGGGTAATTCACCCCTCCACTTT.

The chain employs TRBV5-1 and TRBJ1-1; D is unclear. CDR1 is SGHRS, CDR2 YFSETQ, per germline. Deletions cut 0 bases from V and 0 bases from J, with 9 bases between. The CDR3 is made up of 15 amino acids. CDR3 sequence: CASSLAGSMNTEAFF. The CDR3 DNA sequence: TGCGCCAGCAGCTTGGCTGGCAGCATGAACACTGAAGCTTTCTTT. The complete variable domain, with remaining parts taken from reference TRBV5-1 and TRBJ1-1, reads KAGVTQTPRYLIKTRGQQVTLSCSPISGHRSVSWYQQTPGQGLQFLFEYFSETQRNKGNFPGRFSGRQFSNSRSEMNVSTLELGDSALYLCASSLAGSMNTEAFFGQGTRLTVV.

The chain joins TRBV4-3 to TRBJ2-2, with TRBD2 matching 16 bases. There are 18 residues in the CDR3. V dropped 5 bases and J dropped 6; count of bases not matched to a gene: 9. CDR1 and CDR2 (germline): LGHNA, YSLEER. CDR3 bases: TGCGCCAGCAGCTCCGGGACTAGCGGGGGGGCCCCCGCCGGGGAGCTGTTTTTT. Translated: CASSSGTSGGAPAGELFF.

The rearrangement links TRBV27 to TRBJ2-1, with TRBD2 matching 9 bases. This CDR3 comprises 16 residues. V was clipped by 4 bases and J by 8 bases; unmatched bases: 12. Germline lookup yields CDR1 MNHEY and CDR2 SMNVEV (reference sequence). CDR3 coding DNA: TGTGCCAGCAGTTCTGCGGGGGGGCTTGGGTACCATGAGCAGTTCTTC. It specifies CASSSAGGLGYHEQFF.

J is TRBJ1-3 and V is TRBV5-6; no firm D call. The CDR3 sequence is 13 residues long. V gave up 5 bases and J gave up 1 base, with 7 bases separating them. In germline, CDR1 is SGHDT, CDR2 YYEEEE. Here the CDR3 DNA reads TGTGCCAGCAGGCCGAAATCTGGAAACACCATATATTTT. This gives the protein CASRPKSGNTIYF.

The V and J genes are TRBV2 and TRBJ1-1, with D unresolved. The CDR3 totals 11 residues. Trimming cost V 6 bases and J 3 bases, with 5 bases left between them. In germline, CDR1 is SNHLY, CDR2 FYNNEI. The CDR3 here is CASRPYTEAFF. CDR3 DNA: TGTGCCAGCAGACCATACACTGAAGCTTTCTTT. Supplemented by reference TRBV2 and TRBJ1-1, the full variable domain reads EPEVTQTPSHQVTQMGQEVILRCVPISNHLYFYWYRQILGQKVEFLVSFYNNEISEKSEIFDDQFSVERPDGSNFTLKIRSTKLEDSAMYFCASRPYTEAFFGQGTRLTVV.

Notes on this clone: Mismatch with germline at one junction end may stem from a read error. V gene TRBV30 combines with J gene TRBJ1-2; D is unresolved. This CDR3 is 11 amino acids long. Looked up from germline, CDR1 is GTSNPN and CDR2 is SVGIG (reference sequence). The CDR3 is CAWPPPGKLFF. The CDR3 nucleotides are TGTGCCTGGCCGCCTCCGGGTAAACTTTTCTTC.

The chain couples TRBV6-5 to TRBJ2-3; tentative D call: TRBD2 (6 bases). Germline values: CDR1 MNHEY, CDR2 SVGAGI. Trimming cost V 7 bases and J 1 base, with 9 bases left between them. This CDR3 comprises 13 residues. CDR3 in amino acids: CASNSGGTDTQYF. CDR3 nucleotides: TGTGCCAGCAACTCGGGGGGCACAGATACGCAGTATTTT.

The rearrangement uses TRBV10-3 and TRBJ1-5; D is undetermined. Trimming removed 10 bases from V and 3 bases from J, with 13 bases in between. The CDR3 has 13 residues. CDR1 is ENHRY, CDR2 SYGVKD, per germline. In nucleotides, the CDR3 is TGTGCCACCAGGACCTCAGACAATCAGCCCCAGCATTTT. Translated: CATRTSDNQPQHF.

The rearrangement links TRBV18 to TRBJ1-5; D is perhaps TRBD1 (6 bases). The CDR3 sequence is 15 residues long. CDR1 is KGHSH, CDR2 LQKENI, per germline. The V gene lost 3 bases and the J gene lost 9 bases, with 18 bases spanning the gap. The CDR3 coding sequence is TGTGCCAGCTCACCTTTGGCAGGGGCCGCAAGGCCCCAGCATTTT. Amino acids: CASSPLAGAARPQHF. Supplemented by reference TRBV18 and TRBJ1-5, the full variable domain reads NAGVMQNPRHLVRRRGQEARLRCSPMKGHSHVYWYRQLPEEGLKFMVYLQKENIIDESGMPKERFSAEFPKEGPSILRIQQVVRGDSAAYFCASSPLAGAARPQHFGDGTRLSIL.

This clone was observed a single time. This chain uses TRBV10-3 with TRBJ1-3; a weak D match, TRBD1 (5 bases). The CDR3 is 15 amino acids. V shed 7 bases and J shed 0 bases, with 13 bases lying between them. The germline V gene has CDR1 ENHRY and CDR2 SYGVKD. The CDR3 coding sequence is TGTGCCATCACTCCAGGGCCAGCCTCTGGAAACACCATATATTTT. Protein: CAITPGPASGNTIYF.

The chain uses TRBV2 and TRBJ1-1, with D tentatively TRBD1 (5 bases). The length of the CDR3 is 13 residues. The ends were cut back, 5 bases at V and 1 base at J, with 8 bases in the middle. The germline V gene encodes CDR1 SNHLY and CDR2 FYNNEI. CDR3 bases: TGTGCCAGCAGTCGTGACAGGAACACTGAAGCTTTCTTT. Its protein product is CASSRDRNTEAFF.

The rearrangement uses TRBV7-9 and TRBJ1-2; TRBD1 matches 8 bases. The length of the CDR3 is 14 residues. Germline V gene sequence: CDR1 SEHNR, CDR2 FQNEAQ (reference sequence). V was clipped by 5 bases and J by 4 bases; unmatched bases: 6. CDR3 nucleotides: TGTGCCAGCAGCCCAGGGGGCAAGAGCTATGGCTACACCTTC. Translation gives CASSPGGKSYGYTF.

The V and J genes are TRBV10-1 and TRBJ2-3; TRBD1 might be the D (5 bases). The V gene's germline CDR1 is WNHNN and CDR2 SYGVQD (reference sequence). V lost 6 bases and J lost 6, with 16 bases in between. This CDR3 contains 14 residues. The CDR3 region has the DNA TGCGCCAGCAGCTTAAGGGGAAGTATGGATACGCAGTATTTT. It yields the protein CASSLRGSMDTQYF.

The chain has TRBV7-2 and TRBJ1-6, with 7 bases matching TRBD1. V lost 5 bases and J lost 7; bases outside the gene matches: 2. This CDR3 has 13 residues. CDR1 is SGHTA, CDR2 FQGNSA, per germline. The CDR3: CASSLQGNSPLHF. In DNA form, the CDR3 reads TGTGCCAGCAGCCTACAGGGGAATTCACCCCTCCACTTT.

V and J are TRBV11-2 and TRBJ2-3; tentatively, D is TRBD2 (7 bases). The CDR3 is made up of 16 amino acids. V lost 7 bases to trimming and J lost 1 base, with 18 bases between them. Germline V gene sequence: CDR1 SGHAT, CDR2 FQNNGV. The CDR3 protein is CASKLVGGAGTDTQYF. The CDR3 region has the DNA TGTGCCAGCAAACTAGTGGGGGGGGCGGGCACAGATACGCAGTATTTT.

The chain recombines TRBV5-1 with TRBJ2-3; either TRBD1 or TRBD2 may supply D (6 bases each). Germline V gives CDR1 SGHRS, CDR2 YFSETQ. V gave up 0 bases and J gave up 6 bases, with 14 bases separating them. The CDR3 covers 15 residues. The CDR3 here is CASSLAGGLGDTQYF. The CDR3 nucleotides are TGCGCCAGCAGCTTGGCTGGGGGGCTCGGGGATACGCAGTATTTT.

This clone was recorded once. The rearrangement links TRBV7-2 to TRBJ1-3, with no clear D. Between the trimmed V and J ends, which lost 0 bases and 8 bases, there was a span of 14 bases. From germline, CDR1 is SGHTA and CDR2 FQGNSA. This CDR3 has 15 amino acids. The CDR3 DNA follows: TGTGCCAGCAGCTTAGCGGCTGTCTCGAGGCACACCATATATTTT. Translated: CASSLAAVSRHTIYF.

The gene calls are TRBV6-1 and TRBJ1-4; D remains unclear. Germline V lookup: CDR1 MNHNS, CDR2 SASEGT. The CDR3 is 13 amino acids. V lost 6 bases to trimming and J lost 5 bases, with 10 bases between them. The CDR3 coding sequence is TGTGCCAGCAGAACGCACGAAAATGAAAAACTGTTTTTT. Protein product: CASRTHENEKLFF.

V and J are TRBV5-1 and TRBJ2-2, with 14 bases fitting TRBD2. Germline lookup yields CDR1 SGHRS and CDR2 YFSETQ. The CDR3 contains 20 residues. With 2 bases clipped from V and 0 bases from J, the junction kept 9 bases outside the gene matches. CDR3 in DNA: TGCGCCAGCAGCTTCCCGAGACTAGCGGGGGGGCCTACGAACACCGGGGAGCTGTTTTTT. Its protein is CASSFPRLAGGPTNTGELFF. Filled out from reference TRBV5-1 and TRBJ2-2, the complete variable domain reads KAGVTQTPRYLIKTRGQQVTLSCSPISGHRSVSWYQQTPGQGLQFLFEYFSETQRNKGNFPGRFSGRQFSNSRSEMNVSTLELGDSALYLCASSFPRLAGGPTNTGELFFGEGSRLTVL.